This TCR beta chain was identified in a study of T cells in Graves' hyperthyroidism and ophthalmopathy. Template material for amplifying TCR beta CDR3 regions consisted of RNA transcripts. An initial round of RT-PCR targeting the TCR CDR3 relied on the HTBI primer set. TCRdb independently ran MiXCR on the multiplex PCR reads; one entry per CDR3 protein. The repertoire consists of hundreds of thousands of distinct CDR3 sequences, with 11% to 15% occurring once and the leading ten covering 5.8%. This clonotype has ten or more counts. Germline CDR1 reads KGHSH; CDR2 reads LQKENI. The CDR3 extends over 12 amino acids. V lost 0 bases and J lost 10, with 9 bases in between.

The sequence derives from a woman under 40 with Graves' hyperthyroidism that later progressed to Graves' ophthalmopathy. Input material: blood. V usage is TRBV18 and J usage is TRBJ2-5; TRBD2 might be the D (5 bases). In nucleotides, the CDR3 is TGTGCCAGCTCACCACCCGGCCGGGACCAGTACTTC. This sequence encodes CASSPPGRDQYF.